Below are 11 T cell receptor beta chains sequenced from a single sample in a study of blood T cell repertoires in COVID-19 (dated by TCRdb to 2018 to 2021). The library relied on the immunoSEQ multiplex PCR assay. TCRdb carries this immuneACCESS record with in-frame sequences only. Its versions omit some clonotypes, under half of them owing to an unresolved V gene in the studies checked, with the rest unexplained. The sample includes more than 250,000 clones, with just under 90% observed a single time. The ten largest make up roughly 6.3% of the sample. The sequenced sample was peripheral blood. Every receptor here comes from a woman aged 50 to 60 with COVID-19, enrolled during active disease.

This chain joins TRBV5-1 and TRBJ2-7, with unresolved D. With 5 bases removed from V and 0 bases from J, the gap between germline ends came to 9 bases. The CDR3 covers 13 residues. The germline gives CDR1 SGHRS, CDR2 YFSETQ. This CDR3 is CASRPTSSYEQYF. The CDR3 region has the DNA TGCGCCAGCAGGCCGACAAGCTCCTACGAGCAGTACTTC. Looking up the rest from reference TRBV5-1 and TRBJ2-7 gives the full variable domain: KAGVTQTPRYLIKTRGQQVTLSCSPISGHRSVSWYQQTPGQGLQFLFEYFSETQRNKGNFPGRFSGRQFSNSRSEMNVSTLELGDSALYLCASRPTSSYEQYFGPGTRLTVT.

CDR3 protein: CASRGNRGGVYTEAFF. The CDR3 DNA reads as TGTGCCAGCAGGGGGAACAGGGGTGGTGTTTACACTGAAGCTTTCTTT. V and J are TRBV11-2 and TRBJ1-1, with TRBD1 identical over 7 bases. V lost 6 bases, J lost 3 bases, and 13 bases stayed unmatched. The CDR3 totals 16 residues. The V gene's germline CDR1 is SGHAT and CDR2 FQNNGV. Looking up the rest from reference TRBV11-2 and TRBJ1-1 gives the full variable domain: EAGVAQSPRYKIIEKRQSVAFWCNPISGHATLYWYQQILGQGPKLLIQFQNNGVVDDSQLPKDRFSAERLKGVDSTLKIQPAKLEDSAVYLCASRGNRGGVYTEAFFGQGTRLTVV.

This clone was recorded once. The rearrangement uses TRBV29-1 and TRBJ2-7, with D maybe TRBD2 (5 bases). The germline V gene has CDR1 SQVTM and CDR2 ANQGSEA. The CDR3 totals 12 residues. V lost 5 bases and J lost 0, with 8 bases in between. CDR3 bases: TGCAGCGTTCCCACTAGCTCCTACGAGCAGTACTTC. It specifies CSVPTSSYEQYF.

The rearrangement links TRBV6-5 to TRBJ1-2, with 9 positions matching TRBD1. Germline values: CDR1 MNHEY, CDR2 SVGAGI. J was trimmed by 6 bases and V by 6 bases; bases with no gene match: 5. This CDR3 comprises 13 residues. In DNA form, the CDR3 reads TGTGCCAGCAGGACTGGGACAGGGAATGGCTACACCTTC. It encodes CASRTGTGNGYTF.

This clone has just one count. This chain uses TRBV10-3 with TRBJ2-2; tentatively, D is TRBD1 (6 bases). V was cut by 6 bases and J by 0 bases, with 11 bases left in between. Germline CDR1 and CDR2: ENHRY and SYGVKD. The CDR3 sequence is 15 residues long. CDR3 nucleotides: TGTGCCATCAGCTCCGGGACACCGAACACCGGGGAGCTGTTTTTT. It is translated as CAISSGTPNTGELFF.

This clone was picked up one time. The chain links TRBV10-1 to TRBJ2-7; 10 bases line up with TRBD2. This CDR3 region has 16 residues. Germline values: CDR1 WNHNN, CDR2 SYGVQD (reference sequence). V was pared by 2 bases and J by 2 bases, with 6 bases of the junction left unmatched. The CDR3 DNA reads TGCGCCAGCAGTGAGGGAGCGGGAGGGAACCCCTACGAGCAGTACTTC. Protein product: CASSEGAGGNPYEQYF.

The chain links TRBV30 to TRBJ1-3; D is perhaps TRBD1 (5 bases). This CDR3 region has 17 residues. Trimming shortened V by 7 bases and J by 4 bases, and 26 bases separated the two germline ends. Per the germline V gene, CDR1 is GTSNPN and CDR2 is SVGIG (reference sequence). The CDR3 coding sequence is TGTGCCTCTACATACTATGGAGCAGGACAATCCGGAAACACCATATATTTT. Translation: CASTYYGAGQSGNTIYF.

This chain links TRBV9 with TRBJ1-2; possibly TRBD1 for D (6 bases). Germline CDR1 SGDLS, CDR2 YYNGEE. The V gene lost 3 bases and the J gene lost 3 bases, with 12 bases spanning the gap. The CDR3 has 14 amino acids. CDR3 amino acids: CASSASDSYYGYTF. The CDR3 region has the DNA TGTGCCAGCAGCGCTTCGGACAGTTACTATGGCTACACCTTC. The whole variable domain, filled in from reference TRBV9 and TRBJ1-2, reads DSGVTQTPKHLITATGQRVTLRCSPRSGDLSVYWYQQSLDQGLQFLIQYYNGEERAKGNILERFSAQQFPDLHSELNLSSLELGDSALYFCASSASDSYYGYTFGSGTRLTVV.

CDR3 loop: CASTRDRSTDTQYF. DNA for the CDR3: TGTGCCAGTACTCGGGACAGGAGCACAGATACGCAGTATTTT. The rearrangement uses TRBV19 and TRBJ2-3; 8 nucleotides line up with TRBD1. The ends lost 7 bases at V and 0 bases at J; junction bases unmatched: 3. The length of the CDR3 is 14 residues. Germline loops: CDR1 LNHDA, CDR2 SQIVND (reference sequence).

The J gene is TRBJ1-1, the V gene TRBV6-5, with a possible D match to TRBD1 (5 bases). Between the trimmed V and J ends, which lost 9 bases and 1 base, there was a span of 15 bases. The CDR3 totals 14 residues. Germline CDR1 reads MNHEY; CDR2 reads SVGAGI. Written as DNA, the CDR3 is TGTGCCAGGTTAAAGGTAGACAGGAACACTGAAGCTTTCTTT. Its translation: CARLKVDRNTEAFF.

As DNA, the CDR3 is TGTGCCAGCAGCACGAGTACTAGCGGCTCCTACAATGAGCAGTTCTTC. It is translated as CASSTSTSGSYNEQFF. The chain carries TRBV9 and TRBJ2-1; 8 bases are shared with TRBD2. Germline values: CDR1 SGDLS, CDR2 YYNGEE. With 4 bases clipped from V and 0 bases from J, the junction kept 6 bases outside the gene matches. CDR3 length equals 16 residues.